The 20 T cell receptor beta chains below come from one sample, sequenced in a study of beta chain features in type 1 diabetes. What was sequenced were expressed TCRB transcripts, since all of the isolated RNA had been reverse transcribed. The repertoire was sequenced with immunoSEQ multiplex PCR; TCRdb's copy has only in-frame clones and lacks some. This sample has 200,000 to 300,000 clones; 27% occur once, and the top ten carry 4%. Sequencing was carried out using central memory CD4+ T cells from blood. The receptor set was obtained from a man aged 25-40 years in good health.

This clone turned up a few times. CDR3 region: CASSSDWAGDTQYF. The CDR3 DNA reads as TGTGCCAGCAGCTCCGATTGGGCGGGGGATACGCAGTATTTT. The chain combines TRBV11-2 with TRBJ2-3, with D possibly TRBD2 on 6 matching bases. Trimming took 4 bases from V and 6 from J, leaving 14 bases between them. CDR1 is SGHAT and CDR2 is FQNNGV in the germline V gene. The CDR3 spans 14 residues.

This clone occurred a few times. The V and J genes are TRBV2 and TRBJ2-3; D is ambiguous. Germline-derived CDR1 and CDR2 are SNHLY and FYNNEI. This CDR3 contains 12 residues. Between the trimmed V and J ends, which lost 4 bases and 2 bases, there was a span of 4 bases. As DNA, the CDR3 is TGTGCCAGCAGTGCCGACACAGATACGCAGTATTTT. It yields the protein CASSADTDTQYF.

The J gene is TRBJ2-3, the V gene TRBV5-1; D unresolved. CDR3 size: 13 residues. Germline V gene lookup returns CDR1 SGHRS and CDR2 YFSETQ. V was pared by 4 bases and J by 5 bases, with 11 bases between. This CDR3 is CASSTELKDTQYF. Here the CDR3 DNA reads TGCGCCAGCAGCACCGAGTTGAAAGATACGCAGTATTTT.

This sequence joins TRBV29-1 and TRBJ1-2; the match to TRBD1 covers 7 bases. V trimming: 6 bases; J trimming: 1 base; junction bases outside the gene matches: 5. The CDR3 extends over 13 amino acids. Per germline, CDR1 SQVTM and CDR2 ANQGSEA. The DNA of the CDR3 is TGCAGCGTCGGACAGGAAAATAACTATGGCTACACCTTC. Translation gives CSVGQENNYGYTF. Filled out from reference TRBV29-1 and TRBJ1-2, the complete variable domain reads SAVISQKPSRDICQRGTSLTIQCQVDSQVTMMFWYRQQPGQSLTLIATANQGSEATYESGFVIDKFPISRPNLTFSTLTVSNMSPEDSSIYLCSVGQENNYGYTFGSGTRLTVV.

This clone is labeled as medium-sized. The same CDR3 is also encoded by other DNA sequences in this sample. For the CDR3, the DNA is TGTGCCAGCAGCCCGGGACTAGCGGGAGGTTCTGGGGCCAACGTCCTGACTTTC. Amino acids: CASSPGLAGGSGANVLTF. The V call is TRBV9, the J call TRBJ2-6; 15 nucleotides line up with TRBD2. The ends lost 4 bases at V and 1 base at J; junction bases unmatched: 3. The CDR3 runs to 18 residues. Germline assignment: CDR1 SGDLS and CDR2 YYNGEE.

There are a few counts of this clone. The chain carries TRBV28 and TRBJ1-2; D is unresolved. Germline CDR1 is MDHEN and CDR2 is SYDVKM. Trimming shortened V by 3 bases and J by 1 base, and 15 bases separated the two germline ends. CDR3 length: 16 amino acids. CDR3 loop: CASSFVGSWGNYGYTF. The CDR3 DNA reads TGTGCCAGCAGTTTTGTCGGCTCGTGGGGTAACTATGGCTACACCTTC.

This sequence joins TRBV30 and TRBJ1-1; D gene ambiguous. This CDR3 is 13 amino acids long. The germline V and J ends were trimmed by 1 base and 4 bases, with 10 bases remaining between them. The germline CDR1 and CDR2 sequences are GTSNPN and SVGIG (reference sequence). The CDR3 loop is CAWSAQFATEAFF. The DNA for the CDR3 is TGTGCCTGGAGTGCCCAATTTGCCACTGAAGCTTTCTTT.

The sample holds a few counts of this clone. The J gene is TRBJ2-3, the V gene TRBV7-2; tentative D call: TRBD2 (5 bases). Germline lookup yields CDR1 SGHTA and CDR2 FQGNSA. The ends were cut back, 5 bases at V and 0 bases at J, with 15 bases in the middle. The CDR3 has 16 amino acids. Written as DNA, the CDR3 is TGTGCCAGCAGCCCTCTAGGAGGAATTAGCACAGATACGCAGTATTTT. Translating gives CASSPLGGISTDTQYF.

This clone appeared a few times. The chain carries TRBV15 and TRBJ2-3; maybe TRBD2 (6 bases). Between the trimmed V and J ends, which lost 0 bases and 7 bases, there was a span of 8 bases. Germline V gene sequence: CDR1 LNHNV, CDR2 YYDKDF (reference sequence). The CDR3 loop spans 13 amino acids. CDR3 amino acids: CATSRDGRYTQYF. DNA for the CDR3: TGTGCCACCAGCAGAGATGGGAGGTATACGCAGTATTTT.

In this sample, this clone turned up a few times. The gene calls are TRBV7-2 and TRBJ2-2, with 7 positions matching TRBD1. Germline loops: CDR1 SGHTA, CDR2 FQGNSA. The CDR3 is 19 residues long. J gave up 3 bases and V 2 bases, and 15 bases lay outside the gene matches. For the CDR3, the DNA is TGTGCCAGCAGCTTACCCGAGGGACAGAGCTTCATGGACACCGGGGAGCTGTTTTTT. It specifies CASSLPEGQSFMDTGELFF.

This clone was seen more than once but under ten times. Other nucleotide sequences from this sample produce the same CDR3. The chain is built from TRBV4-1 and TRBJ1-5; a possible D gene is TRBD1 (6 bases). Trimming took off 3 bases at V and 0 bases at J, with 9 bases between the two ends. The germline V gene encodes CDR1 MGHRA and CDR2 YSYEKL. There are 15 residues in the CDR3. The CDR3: CASSQDSNSNQPQHF. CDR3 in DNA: TGCGCCAGCAGCCAGGACAGCAATAGCAATCAGCCCCAGCATTTT.

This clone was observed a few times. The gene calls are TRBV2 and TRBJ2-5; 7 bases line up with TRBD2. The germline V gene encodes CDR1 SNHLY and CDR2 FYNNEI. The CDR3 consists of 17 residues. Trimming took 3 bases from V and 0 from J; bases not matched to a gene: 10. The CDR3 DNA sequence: TGTGCCAGCAGTGAGTGGCCTAGCGGAACCAACCAAGAGACCCAGTACTTC. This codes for CASSEWPSGTNQETQYF. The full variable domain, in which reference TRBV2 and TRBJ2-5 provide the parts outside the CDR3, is EPEVTQTPSHQVTQMGQEVILRCVPISNHLYFYWYRQILGQKVEFLVSFYNNEISEKSEIFDDQFSVERPDGSNFTLKIRSTKLEDSAMYFCASSEWPSGTNQETQYFGPGTRLLVL.

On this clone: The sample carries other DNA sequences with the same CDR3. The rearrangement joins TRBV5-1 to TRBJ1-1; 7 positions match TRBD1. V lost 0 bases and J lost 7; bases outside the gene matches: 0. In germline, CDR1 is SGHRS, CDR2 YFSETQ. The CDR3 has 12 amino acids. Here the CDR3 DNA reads TGCGCCAGCAGCTTGGACAGGGGTGAAGCTTTCTTT. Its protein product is CASSLDRGEAFF. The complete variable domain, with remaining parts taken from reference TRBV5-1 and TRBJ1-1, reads KAGVTQTPRYLIKTRGQQVTLSCSPISGHRSVSWYQQTPGQGLQFLFEYFSETQRNKGNFPGRFSGRQFSNSRSEMNVSTLELGDSALYLCASSLDRGEAFFGQGTRLTVV.

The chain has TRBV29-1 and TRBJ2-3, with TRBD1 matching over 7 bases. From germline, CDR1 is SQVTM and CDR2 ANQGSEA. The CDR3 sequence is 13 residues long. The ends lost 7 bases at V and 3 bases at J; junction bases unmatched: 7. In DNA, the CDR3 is TGCAGCGCGAGCGCACAGGGGACAGATACGCAGTATTTT. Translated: CSASAQGTDTQYF.

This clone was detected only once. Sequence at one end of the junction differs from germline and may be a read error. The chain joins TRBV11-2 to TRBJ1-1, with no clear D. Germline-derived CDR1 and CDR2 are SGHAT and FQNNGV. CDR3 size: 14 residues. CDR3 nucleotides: TGTGCCAGCAGCGCGCACCTACAGAACGCTGAAGCTTTCTTT. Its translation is CASSAHLQNAEAFF.

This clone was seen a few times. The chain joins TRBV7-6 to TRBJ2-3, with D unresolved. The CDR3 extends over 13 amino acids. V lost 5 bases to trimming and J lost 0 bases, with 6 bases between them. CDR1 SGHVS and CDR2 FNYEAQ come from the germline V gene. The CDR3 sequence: CASSPLSTDTQYF. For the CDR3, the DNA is TGTGCCAGCAGCCCACTGAGCACAGATACGCAGTATTTT.

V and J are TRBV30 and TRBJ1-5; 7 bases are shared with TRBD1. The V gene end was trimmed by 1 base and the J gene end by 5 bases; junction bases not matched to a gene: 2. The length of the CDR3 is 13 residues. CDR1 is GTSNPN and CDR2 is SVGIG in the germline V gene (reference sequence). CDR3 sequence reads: CAWSGQGHQPQHF. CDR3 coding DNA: TGTGCCTGGAGTGGACAGGGACATCAGCCCCAGCATTTT.

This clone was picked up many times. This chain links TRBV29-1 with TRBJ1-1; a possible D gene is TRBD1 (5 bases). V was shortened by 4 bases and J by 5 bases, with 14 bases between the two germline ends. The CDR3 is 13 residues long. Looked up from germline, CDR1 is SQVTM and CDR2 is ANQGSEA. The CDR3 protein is CSVAAGRGTEAFF. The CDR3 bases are TGCAGCGTTGCGGCAGGGCGGGGAACTGAAGCTTTCTTT.

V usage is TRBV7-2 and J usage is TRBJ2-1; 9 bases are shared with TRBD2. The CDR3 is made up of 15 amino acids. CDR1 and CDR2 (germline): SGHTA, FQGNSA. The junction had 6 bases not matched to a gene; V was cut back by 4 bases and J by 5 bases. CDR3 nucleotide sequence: TGTGCCAGCAGCTGGGAGCGGGGGGATAACAATGAGCAGTTCTTC. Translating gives CASSWERGDNNEQFF.

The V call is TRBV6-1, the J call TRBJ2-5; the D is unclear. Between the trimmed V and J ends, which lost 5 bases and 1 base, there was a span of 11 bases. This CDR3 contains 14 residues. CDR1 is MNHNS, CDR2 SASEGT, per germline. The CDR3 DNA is TGTGCCAGCAGTACCCAGGCCCGCCAAGAGACCCAGTACTTC. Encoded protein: CASSTQARQETQYF.